This T cell receptor (beta chain) was found in a study of cytomegalovirus exposure and HLA in healthy donors. On the study more broadly: Roughly 80 million unique TCRs from HLA-typed donors were held in an early data release.

As regards this clone: Antigen specificity is unknown.

Overall study results and limits: Per a prior analysis, the majority of TCR beta V segments were productive roughly 87% or roughly 30% of the time. Some V segments, TRBV6-2 and TRBV6-3 among them, were indistinguishable and were therefore excluded. A later analysis revealed that TCR association rates differed between HLA loci, peaking at DRB1 and bottoming out at HLA-C.

Germline-derived CDR1 and CDR2 are MNHEY and SMNVEV (reference sequence). This CDR3 is built from 15 residues. With 0 bases removed from V and 2 bases from J, the gap between germline ends came to 10 bases. It was with 60 Vbeta and 13 Jbeta primers that the PCR ran. TCRdb's copy holds only in-frame clones and misses some; the assay was immunoSEQ multiplex PCR. This table holds about 180,000 clones, under 80% found once. The origin of this receptor is a human donor in good health. Sequences were obtained from PBMCs. The chain carries TRBV27 and TRBJ1-2; D might be TRBD1 (5 bases). CDR3 protein: CASSLSGGENYGYTF. The DNA for the CDR3 is TGTGCCAGCAGTTTATCAGGAGGGGAAAACTATGGCTACACCTTC.